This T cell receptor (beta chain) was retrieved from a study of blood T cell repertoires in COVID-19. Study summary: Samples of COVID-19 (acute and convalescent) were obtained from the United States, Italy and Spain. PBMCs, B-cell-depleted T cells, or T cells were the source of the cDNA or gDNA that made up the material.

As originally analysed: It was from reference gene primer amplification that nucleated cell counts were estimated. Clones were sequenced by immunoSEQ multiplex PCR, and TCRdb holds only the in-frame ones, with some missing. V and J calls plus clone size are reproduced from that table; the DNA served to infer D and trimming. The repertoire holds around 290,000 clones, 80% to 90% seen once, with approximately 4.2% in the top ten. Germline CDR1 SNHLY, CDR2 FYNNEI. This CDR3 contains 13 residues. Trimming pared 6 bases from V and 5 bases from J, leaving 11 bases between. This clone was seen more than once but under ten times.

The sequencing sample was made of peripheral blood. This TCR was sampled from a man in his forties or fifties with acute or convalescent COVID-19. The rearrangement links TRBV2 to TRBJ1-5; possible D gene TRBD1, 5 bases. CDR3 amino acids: CASSREGHQPQHF. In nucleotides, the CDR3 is TGTGCCAGCAGCAGGGAGGGGCATCAGCCCCAGCATTTT.